These 5 T cell receptor beta chains were all obtained from the same sample, sequenced in a study of T cell responses to AZD1222 COVID-19 vaccine. TCRdb's copy holds only in-frame clones and misses some; the assay was immunoSEQ multiplex PCR. The sample records over 110,000 clones, almost 90% being singletons. Specimen: peripheral blood, collected 28 days after the second AZD1222 dose. The origin of the receptors is an adult who received the AZD1222 COVID-19 vaccine.

V is TRBV19 and J is TRBJ2-7; 8 bases align to TRBD1. This CDR3 has 14 amino acids. The V and J ends lost 3 bases and 4 bases, in that order; junction bases with no gene match: 5. Per germline, CDR1 LNHDA and CDR2 SQIVND (reference sequence). This CDR3 reads CASSIRTGSYEQYF. CDR3 DNA: TGTGCCAGTAGTATCCGGACAGGGTCATACGAGCAGTACTTC. The entire variable domain, with the rest obtained from reference TRBV19 and TRBJ2-7, is as follows: DGGITQSPKYLFRKEGQNVTLSCEQNLNHDAMYWYRQDPGQGLRLIYYSQIVNDFQKGDIAEGYSVSREKKESFPLTVTSAQKNPTAFYLCASSIRTGSYEQYFGPGTRLTVT.

The chain carries TRBV28 and TRBJ1-5; no definite D call. The CDR3 runs 14 residues. V was clipped by 9 bases and J by 1 base, with 13 bases between them. From germline, CDR1 is MDHEN and CDR2 SYDVKM. The CDR3 is CASIKGISNQPQHF. CDR3 DNA: TGTGCCAGTATTAAGGGTATAAGCAATCAGCCCCAGCATTTT.

As for this clone: Distinct nucleotide sequences in the sample also encode this CDR3. The rearrangement joins TRBV5-4 to TRBJ2-7; D is unresolved. CDR1 and CDR2 from the germline V gene are SGHNT and YYREEE (reference sequence). This CDR3 comprises 15 residues. Between the trimmed V and J ends, which lost 2 bases and 2 bases, there was a span of 14 bases. CDR3 coding DNA: TGTGCCAGCAGCTTATCCGGCCTCGCAGCCTACGAGCAGTACTTC. It is translated as CASSLSGLAAYEQYF.

The gene calls are TRBV7-2 and TRBJ2-3, with 10 bases fitting TRBD2. The CDR3 sequence is 16 residues long. V lost 4 bases and J lost 0; bases outside the gene matches: 4. Germline V gene sequence: CDR1 SGHTA, CDR2 FQGNSA. This chain's CDR3 is CASSYRLAGSTDTQYF. The DNA of the CDR3 is TGTGCCAGCAGCTACCGACTAGCGGGTAGCACAGATACGCAGTATTTT.

The J gene is TRBJ1-1, the V gene TRBV19, with D possibly matching TRBD1 (6 bases). V lost 1 base and J lost 1, with 13 bases in between. The CDR3 is made up of 16 amino acids. CDR1 LNHDA and CDR2 SQIVND come from the germline V gene (reference sequence). DNA for the CDR3: TGTGCCAGTAGTATAGCGCCCACAGGGAGGAACACTGAAGCTTTCTTT. The encoded protein is CASSIAPTGRNTEAFF. Drawing the rest from reference TRBV19 and TRBJ1-1, the complete variable domain is DGGITQSPKYLFRKEGQNVTLSCEQNLNHDAMYWYRQDPGQGLRLIYYSQIVNDFQKGDIAEGYSVSREKKESFPLTVTSAQKNPTAFYLCASSIAPTGRNTEAFFGQGTRLTVV.